Described below is a single T cell receptor (beta chain) sequence and its context. The antigen is undetermined. Time point noted: blood from clinic visit 5 months post-surgery; TSC patient then seizure free. Only cases whose brain tissue showed the highest T cell transcript signatures were sequenced. At least one anti-epileptic drug was given before surgery. These data are taken from a study of brain T cells in children with intractable seizures. Germline CDR1 and CDR2: SGHTA and FQGNSA. The CDR3 is made up of 17 amino acids. V lost 5 bases, J lost 4 bases, and 18 bases lay in between. Produced via immunoSEQ multiplex PCR; TCRdb's table is partial and in-frame only. The sample holds 340,000 or so clones, 93% seen once. Whole-study findings and limits: Clones missing pre-surgery may reflect undersampling of that blood sample.

The specimen was peripheral blood, collected more than 4 months after surgery. This clonotype was obtained from a boy under two years old with tuberous sclerosis and intractable seizures. The chain joins TRBV7-2 to TRBJ1-6; perhaps TRBD1 as D (6 bases). The CDR3 DNA is TGTGCCAGCAGCCTATACCAGGGGCTGGGATATAATTCACCCCTCCACTTT. Translation gives CASSLYQGLGYNSPLHF.